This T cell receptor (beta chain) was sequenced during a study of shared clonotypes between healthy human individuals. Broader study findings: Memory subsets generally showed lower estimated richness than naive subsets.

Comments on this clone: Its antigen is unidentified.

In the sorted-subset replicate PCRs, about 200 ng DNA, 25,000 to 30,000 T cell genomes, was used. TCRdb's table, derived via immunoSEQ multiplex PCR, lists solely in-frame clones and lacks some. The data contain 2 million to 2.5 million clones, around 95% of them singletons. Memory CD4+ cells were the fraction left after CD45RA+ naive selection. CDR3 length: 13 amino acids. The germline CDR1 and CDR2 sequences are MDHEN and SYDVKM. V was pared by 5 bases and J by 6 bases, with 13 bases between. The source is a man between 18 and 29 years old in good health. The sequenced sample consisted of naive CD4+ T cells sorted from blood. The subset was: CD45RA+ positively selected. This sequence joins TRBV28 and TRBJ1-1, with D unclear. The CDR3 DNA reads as TGTGCCAGCAGTCTCCCTCAGTTGTCTGAAGCTTTCTTT. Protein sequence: CASSLPQLSEAFF.